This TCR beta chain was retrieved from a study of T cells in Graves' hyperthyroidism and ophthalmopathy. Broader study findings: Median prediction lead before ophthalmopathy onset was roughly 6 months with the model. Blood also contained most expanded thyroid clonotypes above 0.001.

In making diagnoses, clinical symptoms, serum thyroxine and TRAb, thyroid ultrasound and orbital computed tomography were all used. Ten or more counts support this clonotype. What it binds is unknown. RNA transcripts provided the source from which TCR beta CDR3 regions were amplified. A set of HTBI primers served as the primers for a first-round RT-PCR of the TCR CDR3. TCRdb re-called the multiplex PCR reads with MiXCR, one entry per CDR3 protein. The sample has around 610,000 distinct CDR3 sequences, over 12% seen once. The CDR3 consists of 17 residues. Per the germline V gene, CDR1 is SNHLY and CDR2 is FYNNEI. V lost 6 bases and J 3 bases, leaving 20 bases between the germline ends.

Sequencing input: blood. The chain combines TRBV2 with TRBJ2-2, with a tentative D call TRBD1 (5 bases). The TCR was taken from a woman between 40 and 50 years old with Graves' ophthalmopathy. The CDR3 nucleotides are TGTGCCAGCAGATCCAGACGGACAAATCGGCACACCGGGGAGCTGTTTTTT. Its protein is CASRSRRTNRHTGELFF.